The rows below give T cell receptor beta chains drawn from one sample of a study of T cells in localized non-small cell lung cancer. The protocol was immunoSEQ multiplex PCR, while the TCRdb copy is restricted to in-frame clones and leaves out a portion. The sample holds 1,500 to 2,000 clones, 36% seen once. The material was normal lung tissue next to the tumor, obtained before any cancer treatment. The origin of the receptors is a woman between 35 and 75 years old with stage II lung adenocarcinoma. Both conserved end residues are part of each CDR3. The order of the fields is clone size, J gene, V gene, D gene, CDR3 protein, CDR3 DNA. A D gene is named only where the DNA matches it firmly. Only some rows state a clone size, as once, few, many or a class for expanded clones.

.,TRBJ1-3,TRBV28,.,CASTAQSSGNTIYF,TGTGCCAGCACTGCCCAGAGCTCTGGAAACACCATATATTTT
few,TRBJ1-6,TRBV4-1,TRBD1,CASSRTGSPSPLHF,TGCGCCAGCAGCCGGACAGGGTCTCCTTCACCCCTCCACTTT
few,TRBJ2-3,TRBV7-1,.,CASSLEPPGRGSTDTQYF,TGTGCCAGCAGCTTAGAACCCCCGGGTAGAGGGAGCACAGATACGCAGTATTTT
few,TRBJ2-7,TRBV2,TRBD1,CASSEESRTGGNEQYF,TGTGCCAGCAGTGAAGAGAGTAGGACAGGGGGAAACGAGCAGTACTTC
.,TRBJ1-6,TRBV6-8,TRBD1,CASRATGEVSPLHF,TGTGCCAGCAGGGCCACAGGGGAGGTCTCACCCCTCCACTTT
.,TRBJ1-5,TRBV18,.,CASSPNRDRNQPQHF,TGTGCCAGCTCTCCCAATAGGGACCGTAATCAGCCCCAGCATTTT
few,TRBJ1-4,TRBV10-3,TRBD1,CAISELGTGGEKLFF,TGTGCCATCAGTGAGCTCGGGACAGGGGGAGAAAAACTGTTTTTT
.,TRBJ1-1,TRBV18,.,CASSPRDIGGGMNTEAFF,TGTGCCAGCTCACCACGAGATATCGGTGGGGGGATGAACACTGAAGCTTTCTTT
few,TRBJ1-2,TRBV6-8,.,CASSFRGVAYGYTF,TGTGCCAGCAGTTTCCGGGGAGTCGCGTATGGCTACACCTTC
.,TRBJ1-4,TRBV5-1,.,CASSQGAKGLEKLFF,TGCGCCAGCAGCCAAGGGGCCAAAGGGCTCGAAAAACTGTTTTTT
.,TRBJ2-7,TRBV5-1,TRBD1,CASSWGTATYEQYF,TGCGCCAGCAGCTGGGGGACAGCCACCTACGAGCAGTACTTC
medium-sized,TRBJ1-2,TRBV9,.,CASSILRRDTSSEGYTF,TGTGCCAGCAGCATCCTCCGCCGGGACACAAGTTCGGAGGGCTACACCTTC
large,TRBJ2-1,TRBV9,TRBD1,CASSVTGTGPYNEQFF,TGTGCCAGCAGCGTAACCGGGACAGGGCCGTACAATGAGCAGTTCTTC
.,TRBJ2-1,TRBV28,TRBD2,CASSQTSGSPYNEQFF,TGTGCCAGCAGTCAGACTAGCGGGTCTCCCTACAATGAGCAGTTCTTC
.,TRBJ2-2,TRBV19,.,CASRNRGTGELFF,TGTGCCAGTAGAAATAGAGGGACCGGGGAGCTGTTTTTT
.,TRBJ1-2,TRBV19,.,CASSGRTFNYGYTF,TGTGCCAGTAGCGGACGGACGTTTAACTATGGCTACACCTTC
.,TRBJ1-2,TRBV19,.,CASSSERTAYYGYTF,TGTGCCAGTAGTAGCGAAAGGACAGCCTACTATGGCTACACCTTC
.,TRBJ2-2,TRBV18,TRBD1,CASSQGTGDTGELFF,TGTGCCAGCTCACAGGGGACAGGTGACACCGGGGAGCTGTTTTTT
.,TRBJ1-1,TRBV10-1,.,CASSKGSNTEAFF,TGCGCCAGCAGCAAAGGTTCCAACACTGAAGCTTTCTTT
medium-sized,TRBJ1-1,TRBV6-8,TRBD1,CAISAGQGLNTEAFF,TGTGCCATCAGTGCCGGACAGGGATTGAACACTGAAGCTTTCTTT
.,TRBJ2-6,TRBV11-3,.,CASSLKGGGNGANVLTF,TGTGCCAGCAGCTTAAAAGGAGGTGGGAATGGGGCCAACGTCCTGACTTTC
.,TRBJ1-5,TRBV28,TRBD1,CASSLDRGSNQPQHF,TGTGCCAGCAGTTTGGACAGGGGGAGCAATCAGCCCCAGCATTTT
few,TRBJ2-5,TRBV19,.,CASSPPPGRQETQYF,TGTGCCAGTAGTCCACCCCCGGGACGCCAAGAGACCCAGTACTTC
few,TRBJ2-5,TRBV28,.,CASSSLDSQETQYF,TGTGCCAGCAGTTCCCTAGACAGTCAAGAGACCCAGTACTTC
.,TRBJ1-6,TRBV30,.,CAWSRDSGGESPLHF,TGTGCCTGGAGTCGGGATTCGGGGGGCGAGTCACCCCTCCACTTT
.,TRBJ2-5,TRBV6-8,.,CASSDQQETQYF,TGTGCCAGCAGTGATCAGCAAGAGACCCAGTACTTC
once,TRBJ2-2,TRBV28,.,CASEVSYQGTGELFF,TGTGCCAGCGAGGTTTCGTACCAGGGGACCGGGGAGCTGTTTTTT
.,TRBJ2-1,TRBV2,.,CASSSQEQTGYNEQFF,TGTGCCAGCAGCTCACAGGAACAGACAGGTTACAATGAGCAGTTCTTC
.,TRBJ1-1,TRBV30,TRBD1,CAWTDDRGGGTEAFF,TGTGCCTGGACGGACGACAGGGGTGGGGGCACTGAAGCTTTCTTT
.,TRBJ1-1,TRBV15,.,CATSRTVTMNTEAFF,TGTGCCACCAGTAGGACGGTTACCATGAACACTGAAGCTTTCTTT
few,TRBJ2-7,TRBV28,.,CASHTSRTYEQYF,TGTGCCAGCCATACTAGCCGGACCTACGAGCAGTACTTC
.,TRBJ1-2,TRBV18,.,CASSPDLATYGYTF,TGTGCCAGCTCACCGGACCTAGCCACCTATGGCTACACCTTC
.,TRBJ1-1,TRBV25-1,.,CASSDVGVRDGPEAFF,TGTGCCAGCAGTGACGTGGGAGTCAGGGATGGTCCTGAAGCTTTCTTT
.,TRBJ2-1,TRBV11-3,TRBD1,CASSLNRDRAYNEQFF,TGTGCCAGCAGCCTAAACCGGGACAGGGCCTACAATGAGCAGTTCTTC
.,TRBJ2-3,TRBV9,.,CASSLNMDTQYF,TGTGCCAGCAGCTTAAATATGGATACGCAGTATTTT
few,TRBJ1-6,TRBV9,.,CASSPRGTYNSPLHF,TGTGCCAGCAGCCCCCGGGGTACCTATAATTCACCCCTCCACTTT
.,TRBJ1-2,TRBV30,.,CAWVRGIANYGYTF,TGTGCCTGGGTGCGGGGGATAGCTAACTATGGCTACACCTTC